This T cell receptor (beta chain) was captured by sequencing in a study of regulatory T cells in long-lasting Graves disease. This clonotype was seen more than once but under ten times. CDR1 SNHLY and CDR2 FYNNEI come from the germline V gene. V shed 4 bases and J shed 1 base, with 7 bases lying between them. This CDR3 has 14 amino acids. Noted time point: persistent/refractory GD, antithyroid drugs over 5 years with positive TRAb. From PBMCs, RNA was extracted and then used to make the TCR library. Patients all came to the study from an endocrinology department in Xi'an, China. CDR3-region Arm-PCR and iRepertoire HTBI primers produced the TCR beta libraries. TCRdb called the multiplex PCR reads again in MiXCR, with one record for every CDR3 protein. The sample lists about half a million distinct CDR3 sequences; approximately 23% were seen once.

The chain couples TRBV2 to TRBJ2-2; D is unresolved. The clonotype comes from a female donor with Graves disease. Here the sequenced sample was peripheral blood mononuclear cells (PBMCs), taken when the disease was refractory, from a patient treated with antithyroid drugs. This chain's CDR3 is CASSVSENTGELFF. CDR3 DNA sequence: TGTGCCAGCAGTGTCTCTGAGAACACCGGGGAGCTGTTTTTT. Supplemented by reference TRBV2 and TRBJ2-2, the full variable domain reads EPEVTQTPSHQVTQMGQEVILRCVPISNHLYFYWYRQILGQKVEFLVSFYNNEISEKSEIFDDQFSVERPDGSNFTLKIRSTKLEDSAMYFCASSVSENTGELFFGEGSRLTVL.